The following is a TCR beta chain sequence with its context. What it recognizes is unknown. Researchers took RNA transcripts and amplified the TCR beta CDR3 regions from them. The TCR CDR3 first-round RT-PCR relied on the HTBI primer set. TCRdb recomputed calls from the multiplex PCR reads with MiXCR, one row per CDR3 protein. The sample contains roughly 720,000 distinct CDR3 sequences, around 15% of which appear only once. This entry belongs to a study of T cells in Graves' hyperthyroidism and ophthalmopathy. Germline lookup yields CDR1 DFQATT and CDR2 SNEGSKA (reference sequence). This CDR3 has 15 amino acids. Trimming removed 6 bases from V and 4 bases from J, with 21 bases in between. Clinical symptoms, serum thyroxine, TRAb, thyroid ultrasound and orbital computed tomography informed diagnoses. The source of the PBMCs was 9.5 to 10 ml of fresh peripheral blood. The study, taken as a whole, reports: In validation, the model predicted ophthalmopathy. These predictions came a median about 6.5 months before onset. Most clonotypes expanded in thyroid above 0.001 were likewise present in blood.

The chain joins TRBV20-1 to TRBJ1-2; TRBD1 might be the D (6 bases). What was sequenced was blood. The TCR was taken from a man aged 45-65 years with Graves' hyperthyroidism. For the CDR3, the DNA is TGCAGTGCCTCCTCTCGCAACCTGGACAGCTATGGCTACACCTTC. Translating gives CSASSRNLDSYGYTF.